Below are 23 T cell receptor beta chains sequenced from a single sample in a study of chemoradiotherapy in HPV16-positive cancers. The repertoire was sequenced with immunoSEQ multiplex PCR; TCRdb's copy has only in-frame clones and lacks some. The data show more than 10,000 clones, about 80% seen once. Sampling was conducted from a patient who underwent chemoradiotherapy. The source of these receptors is a human donor with HPV-associated anogenital cancer.

This chain connects TRBV6-1 to TRBJ1-4; no clear D. The CDR3 is 13 residues long. The germline CDR1 and CDR2 sequences are MNHNS and SASEGT. The V and J ends lost 4 bases and 8 bases respectively, with 11 bases between them. The CDR3 here is CASSGMTLEKLFF. The CDR3 DNA follows: TGTGCCAGCAGTGGTATGACCTTAGAAAAACTGTTTTTT.

The gene calls are TRBV5-4 and TRBJ2-7; D possibly matches TRBD1 or TRBD2 (5 bases each). Germline CDR1 and CDR2: SGHNT and YYREEE (reference sequence). CDR3 size: 14 residues. V was clipped by 4 bases and J by 6 bases, with 17 bases between them. The CDR3 loop reads CASSALRDPGEQYF. CDR3 sequence (DNA): TGTGCCAGCAGCGCCCTCCGGGACCCCGGCGAGCAGTACTTC.

This clone was counted between two and nine times. An end of the junction does not agree with germline; a read error may underlie this. The V call is TRBV7-7, the J call TRBJ2-1, with D perhaps assigned TRBD1 or TRBD2 (6 bases each). From germline, CDR1 is SSHAT and CDR2 FNYEAQ (reference sequence). This CDR3 has 13 residues. The DNA for the CDR3 is TGTGCTAGCAGCCCCGGCGCCACGGGGGCGCAGTTCTTC. Translation: CASSPGATGAQFF. Combining the CDR3 with reference TRBV7-7 and TRBJ2-1 gives the whole variable domain GAGVSQSPRYKVTKRGQDVTLRCDPISSHATLYWYQQALGQGPEFLTYFNYEAQPDKSGLPSDRFSAERPEGSISTLTIQRTEQRDSAMYRCASSPGATGAQFFGPGTRLTVL.

This rearrangement joins TRBV7-6 to TRBJ2-7, with 9 bases lining up with TRBD1. Looked up from germline, CDR1 is SGHVS and CDR2 is FNYEAQ. The CDR3 has 14 amino acids. The J segment lost 3 bases and the V segment lost 5 bases, leaving 5 bases of the junction unmatched. The CDR3 sequence is CASSPATGGYEQYF. The CDR3 DNA reads TGTGCCAGCAGCCCTGCGACAGGGGGCTACGAGCAGTACTTC.

This clone was seen only once. This chain uses TRBV6-6 with TRBJ1-5; D remains unclear. CDR1 is MNHNY and CDR2 is SVGAGI in the germline V gene (reference sequence). This CDR3 is built from 15 residues. V dropped 0 bases and J dropped 0 bases, with 6 bases sitting between them. The CDR3 sequence: CASSYSGNSNQPQHF. CDR3 DNA sequence: TGTGCCAGCAGTTACTCGGGGAATAGCAATCAGCCCCAGCATTTT.

This chain connects TRBV19 to TRBJ1-2, with D maybe TRBD1 (5 bases). Between the trimmed V and J ends, which lost 7 bases and 5 bases, there was a span of 17 bases. CDR3 size: 14 residues. Germline V gene data show CDR1 as LNHDA and CDR2 as SQIVND (reference sequence). The CDR3 region has the DNA TGTGCCAGTATGTCGGCAGGGTTACATTATGGCTACACCTTC. Translating it yields CASMSAGLHYGYTF.

The chain links TRBV27 to TRBJ1-4, with a tentative D call TRBD1 (5 bases). CDR1 and CDR2 (germline): MNHEY, SMNVEV (reference sequence). CDR3 size: 14 residues. The ends were cut back, 5 bases at V and 5 bases at J, with 12 bases in the middle. Written as DNA, the CDR3 is TGTGCCAGCAGTCCATGGACAAGCAATGAAAAACTGTTTTTT. This gives the protein CASSPWTSNEKLFF.

V usage is TRBV5-1 and J usage is TRBJ2-2; 9 nucleotides agree with TRBD2. V shed 4 bases and J 6 bases; nucleotides not matched to a gene: 7. CDR1 is SGHRS and CDR2 is YFSETQ in the germline V gene. This CDR3 contains 15 residues. CDR3 sequence: CASSHRGGEAGELFF. As DNA, the CDR3 is TGCGCCAGCAGCCACCGCGGGGGGGAGGCCGGGGAGCTGTTTTTT.

This chain links TRBV10-3 with TRBJ1-5; 12 bases agree with TRBD1. V lost 6 bases to trimming and J lost 5 bases; unmatched junction nucleotides: 5. The CDR3 is 15 amino acids. Per germline, CDR1 ENHRY and CDR2 SYGVKD. The CDR3 sequence: CAISGTGGLDQPQHF. The CDR3 DNA reads as TGTGCCATCAGCGGGACAGGGGGCCTGGATCAGCCCCAGCATTTT.

The chain employs TRBV7-2 and TRBJ1-2; weak D call: TRBD1 (5 bases). Trimming pared 0 bases from V and 2 bases from J, leaving 13 bases between. The CDR3 consists of 16 residues. Germline-derived CDR1 and CDR2 are SGHTA and FQGNSA. CDR3 sequence reads: CASSLAPRGENYGYTF. CDR3 bases: TGTGCCAGCAGCTTAGCCCCACGGGGGGAGAACTATGGCTACACCTTC.

This rearrangement joins TRBV9 to TRBJ1-5, with D hard to call. CDR3 size: 14 residues. Germline lookup yields CDR1 SGDLS and CDR2 YYNGEE. V lost 4 bases, J lost 9 bases, and 17 bases lay in between. The CDR3 reads CASSLSDTQSPQHF. The CDR3 nucleotides are TGTGCCAGCAGCCTGTCTGACACACAATCGCCCCAGCATTTT.

The chain has TRBV4-2 and TRBJ2-2, with D uncertain. V was pared by 4 bases and J by 5 bases, with 11 bases between. Germline assignment: CDR1 LGHNA and CDR2 YNFKEQ. The CDR3 contains 14 residues. In DNA form, the CDR3 reads TGTGCCAGCAGCCCCCAGATGGGAACCGGGGAGCTGTTTTTT. Amino acid sequence: CASSPQMGTGELFF.

The V gene is TRBV13, the J gene TRBJ2-7; no definite D call. Germline loops: CDR1 PRHDT, CDR2 FYEKMQ (reference sequence). The CDR3 has 15 amino acids. The V gene lost 3 bases and the J gene lost 0 bases, with 12 bases spanning the gap. CDR3 DNA sequence: TGTGCCAGCAGCTTCTTCGCGACGAGCTCCTACGAGCAGTACTTC. This codes for CASSFFATSSYEQYF.

J is TRBJ1-1 and V is TRBV11-2; 8 bases fit TRBD1. CDR1 is SGHAT and CDR2 is FQNNGV in the germline V gene. The junction had 4 bases not matched to a gene; V was cut back by 6 bases and J by 1 base. The CDR3 sequence is 14 residues long. CDR3 sequence reads: CASSYRGTNTEAFF. The CDR3 region has the DNA TGTGCCAGCAGTTACAGGGGGACGAACACTGAAGCTTTCTTT.

The chain is built from TRBV19 and TRBJ1-1; D unclear. Germline V gives CDR1 LNHDA, CDR2 SQIVND (reference sequence). V lost 7 bases, J lost 8 bases, and 20 bases lay in between. CDR3 size: 14 residues. The CDR3 loop is CASTHPPHEREAFF. CDR3 DNA: TGTGCCAGTACCCACCCCCCGCACGAGCGCGAAGCTTTCTTT.

In this sample, this clone turned up a few times. The genes are TRBV5-4 and TRBJ2-3; D assignment may be TRBD1 or TRBD2 (5 bases each). Germline CDR1 reads SGHNT; CDR2 reads YYREEE (reference sequence). Trimming removed 4 bases from V and 6 bases from J, with 9 bases in between. The CDR3 is made up of 12 amino acids. The CDR3 DNA sequence: TGTGCCAGCAGCCCAGGGACGGATACGCAGTATTTT. Translating gives CASSPGTDTQYF.

V gene TRBV11-2 combines with J gene TRBJ1-1; 7 bases fit TRBD1. This CDR3 contains 14 residues. The V gene end was trimmed by 7 bases and the J gene end by 4 bases; junction bases not matched to a gene: 9. Germline V gene data show CDR1 as SGHAT and CDR2 as FQNNGV. For the CDR3, the DNA is TGTGCCAGCAAACTGGACAGGCGGAGCACTGAAGCTTTCTTT. It specifies CASKLDRRSTEAFF.

The chain is built from TRBV7-9 and TRBJ1-2, with D perhaps matching TRBD1 (6 bases). Germline CDR1 and CDR2: SEHNR and FQNEAQ (reference sequence). This CDR3 is 12 amino acids long. V lost 5 bases to trimming and J lost 7 bases, with 11 bases between them. This CDR3 reads CASSGQGSGYTF. The CDR3, as DNA: TGTGCCAGCAGCGGGCAGGGGTCTGGCTACACCTTC.

V and J are TRBV10-3 and TRBJ2-3, with TRBD2 identical over 10 bases. Looked up from germline, CDR1 is ENHRY and CDR2 is SYGVKD. The V and J ends lost 6 bases and 3 bases, in that order; junction bases with no gene match: 6. This CDR3 region has 15 residues. The CDR3 is CAIRASGGGTDTQYF. Here the CDR3 DNA reads TGTGCCATCAGGGCTAGCGGGGGCGGAACAGATACGCAGTATTTT.

The chain uses TRBV7-2 and TRBJ2-1, with D possibly being TRBD2 (5 bases). The CDR3 sequence is 15 residues long. The germline gives CDR1 SGHTA, CDR2 FQGNSA. The V and J ends lost 5 bases and 1 base respectively, with 12 bases between them. CDR3 sequence reads: CASSPEVGSYNEQFF. CDR3 DNA sequence: TGTGCCAGCAGCCCGGAGGTTGGGTCCTACAATGAGCAGTTCTTC.

The genes are TRBV18 and TRBJ2-1; 11 positions agree with TRBD2. Germline V lookup: CDR1 KGHSH, CDR2 LQKENI. V dropped 2 bases and J dropped 4; count of bases not matched to a gene: 4. CDR3 size: 16 residues. For the CDR3, the DNA is TGTGCCAGCTCACCAACCGGGACTAGCGGTTACAATGAGCAGTTCTTC. It specifies CASSPTGTSGYNEQFF.

The rearrangement uses TRBV7-2 and TRBJ1-4; D is uncertain. This CDR3 has 15 amino acids. The V and J ends lost 1 base and 8 bases respectively, with 14 bases between them. CDR1 and CDR2 (germline): SGHTA, FQGNSA. In DNA form, the CDR3 reads TGTGCCAGCAGCTTAGAGGGTGCCTCCATGGAAAAACTGTTTTTT. Its protein is CASSLEGASMEKLFF.

The chain uses TRBV5-6 and TRBJ2-3; D might be TRBD1 (5 bases). Deletions cut 2 bases from V and 2 bases from J, with 15 bases between. This CDR3 has 16 amino acids. Germline-derived CDR1 and CDR2 are SGHDT and YYEEEE. CDR3 in DNA: TGTGCCAGCAGCTTCCACAGGAACAGCCACACAGATACGCAGTATTTT. Its protein is CASSFHRNSHTDTQYF.